One and the same sample provided the 15 T cell receptor beta chains below, sequenced in a study of cytomegalovirus exposure and HLA in healthy donors. Here immunoSEQ multiplex PCR was the method, and the copy in TCRdb shows in-frame clones only, minus some. The profile shows approximately 160,000 clones, almost 85% of them singletons. Sample: PBMCs. These TCRs come from a young man in good health and CMV-seropositive.

The chain is built from TRBV6-5 and TRBJ1-6, with D possibly being TRBD1 (5 bases). Germline V lookup: CDR1 MNHEY, CDR2 SVGAGI. Trimming stripped 6 bases from V and 6 bases from J, with 12 bases between. This CDR3 spans 14 amino acids. The CDR3 loop is CASSFRVGNSPLHF. CDR3 in DNA: TGTGCCAGCAGCTTCAGGGTGGGTAATTCACCCCTCCACTTT.

This clone was seen a single time. V is TRBV18 and J is TRBJ2-2; D gene ambiguous. Per the germline V gene, CDR1 is KGHSH and CDR2 is LQKENI. Trimming pared 1 base from V and 3 bases from J, leaving 9 bases between. The CDR3 consists of 15 residues. CDR3 amino acids: CASSPRQVDTGELFF. The CDR3 nucleotides are TGTGCCAGCTCACCACGGCAGGTAGACACCGGGGAGCTGTTTTTT.

The chain joins TRBV27 to TRBJ1-4; 7 nucleotides agree with TRBD1. J was trimmed by 7 bases and V by 5 bases; bases with no gene match: 10. This CDR3 has 15 residues. CDR1 is MNHEY and CDR2 is SMNVEV in the germline V gene (reference sequence). This chain's CDR3 is CASSATTGFGEKLFF. CDR3 DNA sequence: TGTGCCAGCAGTGCGACGACAGGGTTCGGTGAAAAACTGTTTTTT. Complete variable domain (other parts from reference TRBV27 and TRBJ1-4): EAQVTQNPRYLITVTGKKLTVTCSQNMNHEYMSWYRQDPGLGLRQIYYSMNVEVTDKGDVPEGYKVSRKEKRNFPLILESPSPNQTSLYFCASSATTGFGEKLFFGSGTQLSVL.

The chain recombines TRBV6-6 with TRBJ1-4; D perhaps matches TRBD1 (5 bases). Germline CDR1 is MNHNY and CDR2 is SVGAGI (reference sequence). CDR3 length: 16 residues. Trimming took off 2 bases at V and 0 bases at J, with 10 bases between the two ends. CDR3 amino acids: CASSYAGTSTNEKLFF. CDR3 bases: TGTGCCAGCAGTTACGCCGGGACTTCAACTAATGAAAAACTGTTTTTT.

This chain joins TRBV11-2 and TRBJ2-7; D unresolved. The CDR3 consists of 14 residues. The ends were cut back, 6 bases at V and 2 bases at J, with 14 bases in the middle. Looked up from germline, CDR1 is SGHAT and CDR2 is FQNNGV. CDR3 loop: CASRPGLGPYEQYF. The CDR3 nucleotides read TGTGCCAGCAGGCCTGGTCTCGGTCCCTACGAGCAGTACTTC.

CDR3 nucleotide sequence: TGTGCCAGCAGCCGAACTAATGAAAAACTGTTTTTT. Translating gives CASSRTNEKLFF. V and J are TRBV13 and TRBJ1-4; unclear D gene. This CDR3 region has 12 residues. The germline V gene encodes CDR1 PRHDT and CDR2 FYEKMQ (reference sequence). Trimming pared 5 bases from V and 1 base from J, leaving 2 bases between.

V and J are TRBV6-5 and TRBJ1-1; the match to TRBD1 covers 7 bases. The germline gives CDR1 MNHEY, CDR2 SVGAGI. The CDR3 extends over 14 amino acids. Trimming at V came to 4 bases and at J to 2 bases, leaving 4 bases not matched to a gene. In DNA, the CDR3 is TGTGCCAGCAGTTTGGGGACAGTTAACACTGAAGCTTTCTTT. Translated: CASSLGTVNTEAFF.

This clone has a handful of counts. The rearrangement links TRBV6-6 to TRBJ2-2; D not resolved. There are 15 residues in the CDR3. Trimming pared 0 bases from V and 1 base from J, leaving 6 bases between. The germline gives CDR1 MNHNY, CDR2 SVGAGI (reference sequence). The CDR3 loop reads CASSYSSQNTGELFF. The CDR3 bases are TGTGCCAGCAGTTACTCTTCACAGAACACCGGGGAGCTGTTTTTT.

This chain joins TRBV9 and TRBJ2-2, with 13 bases fitting TRBD2. Losses at the gene ends were 4 bases for V and 7 bases for J; bases not matched to a gene: 7. CDR3 length: 16 residues. From germline, CDR1 is SGDLS and CDR2 YYNGEE. In DNA form, the CDR3 reads TGTGCCAGCAGCCCCGGACTAGCGGGAGCGATCGGGGAGCTGTTTTTT. This sequence encodes CASSPGLAGAIGELFF. The whole variable domain, remainder taken from reference TRBV9 and TRBJ2-2, is DSGVTQTPKHLITATGQRVTLRCSPRSGDLSVYWYQQSLDQGLQFLIQYYNGEERAKGNILERFSAQQFPDLHSELNLSSLELGDSALYFCASSPGLAGAIGELFFGEGSRLTVL.

The chain links TRBV30 to TRBJ2-2, with TRBD2 as a possible D gene (7 bases). Germline-derived CDR1 and CDR2 are GTSNPN and SVGIG (reference sequence). The CDR3 runs to 15 residues. The V end was cut by 5 bases, the J end by 4 bases, with 17 bases between. The CDR3 here is CAWRSGGWSTGELFF. For the CDR3, the DNA is TGTGCCTGGCGGTCGGGGGGCTGGAGCACCGGGGAGCTGTTTTTT.

The gene calls are TRBV5-5 and TRBJ1-4; D may be TRBD1 (5 bases). CDR1 is SGHKS and CDR2 is YYEKEE in the germline V gene (reference sequence). V was trimmed by 3 bases and J by 6 bases, leaving 15 bases between them. This CDR3 spans 15 amino acids. CDR3 nucleotides: TGTGCCAGCAGCTCGGGGGACTTCGGGGATGAAAAACTGTTTTTT. This gives the protein CASSSGDFGDEKLFF.

This clone was seen a few times. As DNA, the CDR3 is TGTGCCACCAGCAGAGATCAGGACAGGGGGCAGTACTTC. Protein: CATSRDQDRGQYF. The chain recombines TRBV15 with TRBJ2-5; 10 nucleotides agree with TRBD1. With V trimmed by 0 bases and J by 11 bases, 3 bases remained unmatched. The CDR3 extends over 13 amino acids. Germline CDR1 reads LNHNV; CDR2 reads YYDKDF (reference sequence).

This clone was counted once. The rearrangement joins TRBV28 to TRBJ1-2; weak D call: TRBD1 (6 bases). The V gene lost 4 bases and the J gene lost 5 bases, with 11 bases spanning the gap. Germline CDR1 MDHEN, CDR2 SYDVKM. The CDR3 length is 13 residues. The chain's CDR3 is CASSSGQLYGYTF. DNA for the CDR3: TGTGCCAGCAGTTCAGGACAGCTTTATGGCTACACCTTC.

The V call is TRBV11-1, the J call TRBJ1-6; D remains ambiguous. The V and J ends lost 0 bases and 8 bases respectively, with 5 bases between them. Germline V gene data show CDR1 as SGHAT and CDR2 as FQDESV (reference sequence). CDR3 size: 13 residues. In nucleotides, the CDR3 is TGTGCCAGCAGCTTAGCGGAGTATTCACCCCTCCACTTT. Translating it yields CASSLAEYSPLHF.

This chain joins TRBV18 and TRBJ2-5, with D possibly matching TRBD1 (6 bases). Germline CDR1 reads KGHSH; CDR2 reads LQKENI. CDR3 length: 16 amino acids. The V end lost 3 bases, the J end lost 5 bases, and 19 bases lay between the germline ends. The CDR3 bases are TGTGCCAGCTCACCGTCCTTCGGGGAAAGGGGGGAGACCCAGTACTTC. This translates into CASSPSFGERGETQYF.